The rows below give T cell receptor beta chains drawn from one sample of a study of T cell responses to AZD1222 COVID-19 vaccine. The assay was immunoSEQ multiplex PCR, and TCRdb's table has in-frame clones only and misses some. This table has 90,000 to 110,000 clones, around 90% appearing once. Sequencing used peripheral blood, obtained on day 0 of AZD1222 vaccination. The source of these receptors is an adult in good health. Both conserved end residues are part of each CDR3. Each record gives: CDR3 DNA, CDR3 protein, D gene, J gene, clone size, V gene. D genes are given only for firm matches. Expanded clones get a size class; other rows say once, few or many, or leave the size out.

TGTGCCATCAGTGCCTGGACAGGGGGCCTGCCGAACACTGAAGCTTTCTTT CAISAWTGGLPNTEAFF TRBD1 TRBJ1-1 NA TRBV10-3
TGCGCCAGCAGCCGGTCAGGAGGCATGAACACTGAAGCTTTCTTT CASSRSGGMNTEAFF NA TRBJ1-1 NA TRBV4-3
TGCAGCGTTGCAGGGGGCATCGATCAGCCCCAGCATTTT CSVAGGIDQPQHF TRBD1 TRBJ1-5 once TRBV29-1
TGCGCCAGCAGCCAAGAGGTAGGACAGCTCAATCAGCCCCAGCATTTT CASSQEVGQLNQPQHF NA TRBJ1-5 NA TRBV4-1
TGTGCCAGCGAACAGTGGACAATTTCCACCGGGGAGCTGTTTTTT CASEQWTISTGELFF NA TRBJ2-2 NA TRBV6-5
TGTGCCAGCAGCCAAGACGAACAGGGGGCCGGGGAGCTGTTTTTT CASSQDEQGAGELFF TRBD1 TRBJ2-2 NA TRBV4-2
TGTGCCACCAGTGATCCCGGGACTAGCCCCAATGAGCAGTTCTTC CATSDPGTSPNEQFF TRBD2 TRBJ2-1 NA TRBV24-1
TGTGCCTGGAGTTATTTCTCTGGAAACACCATATATTTT CAWSYFSGNTIYF NA TRBJ1-3 NA TRBV30
TGTGCCAGCTCTACAGGGGGCGTCCTGAACACTGAAGCTTTCTTT CASSTGGVLNTEAFF TRBD1 TRBJ1-1 NA TRBV18
TGTGCCAGCAGCCAAACCCGGGGTGGGGAAGCTTTCTTT CASSQTRGGEAFF NA TRBJ1-1 few TRBV6-2/TRBV6-3
TGTGCCTGGTCCCTGAACACTGAAGCTTTCTTT CAWSLNTEAFF NA TRBJ1-1 NA TRBV30
TGTGCCAGCAGCCCGGCGGGGACCTACAACTATGGCTACACCTTC CASSPAGTYNYGYTF NA TRBJ1-2 NA TRBV11-2
TGTGCCAGCAGCTTAGGTGCGACAGGGGCGAACACCGGGGAGCTGTTTTTT CASSLGATGANTGELFF TRBD1 TRBJ2-2 NA TRBV11-2
TGTGCCAGTAGTATAGATAGAGGGATCTATGGCTACACCTTC CASSIDRGIYGYTF NA TRBJ1-2 few TRBV19
TGTGCCAGCAGCCAGCCTGGGGGGATAGGAGGCTACACCTTC CASSQPGGIGGYTF NA TRBJ1-2 NA TRBV3-1/TRBV3-2
TGTGCCAGCAGTTATCTGGGAGATGTGGATTCACCCCTCCACTTT CASSYLGDVDSPLHF NA TRBJ1-6 NA TRBV6-6
TGTGCCACCCGCGGGGCGGGACAGACCTACTTC CATRGAGQTYF NA TRBJ2-7 NA TRBV27
TGTGCCAGCAGTTTGAGGGAAAACTATGGCTACACCTTC CASSLRENYGYTF NA TRBJ1-2 NA TRBV12-3/TRBV12-4
TGTGCCAGTAGAAATACAGGGAATAACTATGGCTACACCTTC CASRNTGNNYGYTF NA TRBJ1-2 NA TRBV19
TGCGCCAGCAGCCAAGATCGGGGGACAGCTCTCTCTGGAAACACCATATATTTT CASSQDRGTALSGNTIYF TRBD1 TRBJ1-3 NA TRBV4-1
TGTGCCAGCAGCTTAGCGCGGGACAGGGGGCTGGAACTGTTTTTT CASSLARDRGLELFF TRBD1 TRBJ1-4 NA TRBV7-8
TGTGCCAGCAGCCCAACAGGGTCGGGAGAAAAACTGTTTTTT CASSPTGSGEKLFF NA TRBJ1-4 once TRBV3-1/TRBV3-2